This TCR beta chain was profiled in a study of shared clonotypes between healthy human individuals (dated by TCRdb to about 2020). As for the study more broadly: A few men and a couple of women, aged 18 to 49 years, made up the cohort. Different laboratories and diverse techniques were used to prepare libraries and sequence TCR repertoires, to increase sequencing depth and limit assay-specific biases. Leukapheresis yielded between about 0.9 and 9 billion PBMCs per donor. The study deeply sequenced blood TCR repertoires of about 5 healthy adults to estimate repertoire size and the extent of clonotype sharing between individuals. For each donor, CD4 naive and CD4 memory were each given three plates, CD8 naive was given two plates, and CD8 memory was given one plate.

What the authors observed across the whole study: Higher generation probabilities were observed for clonotypes shared by all four sorted-subset donors than for non-shared clonotypes. Naive subsets generally had larger estimated clonotype richness than memory subsets. Pairwise subsampling led to the expectation that sequencing depth would affect the degree of clonotype sharing among donors. Sampling was restricted to blood, and TCR repertoires in tissue are likely to differ from TCR repertoires in blood. Sharing across a few donors was observed for approximately 5% of naive CD4, 3% to 4% of naive CD8, over 2% of memory CD4, and around 0.44% of memory CD8 clonotypes. Even with the large sequencing depth, rarefaction of the sorted-subset datasets indicated that sequencing was incomplete. The genetic and exposure-history diversity represented was limited by the small number of donors.

Using the deep immunoSEQ assay, TCR CDR3 regions were amplified from genomic DNA by multiplex PCR. Genomic DNA extracted from each cell subset was distributed evenly over all wells of several immunoSEQ 96-well plates, and each plate served as one replicate. Each replicate PCR for sorted subsets received around 200 ng genomic DNA, equal to 28,000 or so T cell genomes. Purified libraries were measured with a Qubit 3.0 fluorometer, size-checked on a Bioanalyzer 2100, and measured again with the KAPA Library Quantification kit. Every immunoSEQ 96-well plate was sequenced on a separate single-read 150-cycle Illumina NextSeq 550 flow cell. Turning to the authors' computational methods: Because the immunoSEQ output included only junctional sequences and no quality scores, the filtering could not be the same as the filtering used for full-length reads. Sequences were annotated with PyIR, a Python wrapper for IgBLAST v1.9, using IMGT germline references to assign V/J genes and CDR3. Reads with weak V/J assignments (E-value above 1e-6), missing CDR3, stop codons, out-of-frame junctions, or ambiguous translated residues were removed. V3J clonotypes were defined by identical inferred V gene, J gene, and CDR3 amino acid sequence. To compute the percentage overlap between repertoires, the number of shared unique clonotypes was divided by the size of the smaller repertoire. RTK rarefaction, the Chao1 estimator, and Recon v2.1 estimates of unobserved clonotypes were used to assess repertoire richness. Generation probabilities were computed with OLGA for all TCRbeta clonotypes obtained by the gDNA method from a few donors. TCRdb's version of the immuneACCESS table is confined to in-frame rearrangements and falls short of the full clone set. An unresolved V gene accounts for under half of the shortfall where checked; the remainder is of unknown origin. That table gives V, J and clone size, and the DNA gave D and trimming. The table for this sample lists a few million clones; around 92% of them were counted only once. The ten biggest clones cover roughly 0.34% of the sample.

The donors were healthy, HIV-negative adults who had no recently reported acute infections or vaccinations. All donors were Caucasian adults living in Nashville, Tennessee, USA. Magnetic negative selection was used to enrich CD4+ T cells, after which naive cells were positively selected on CD45RA and the negative fraction became the memory subset. After blood collection by leukapheresis, PBMCs were isolated using Ficoll-Histopaque density gradient centrifugation and then cryopreserved in the vapor phase of liquid nitrogen. Analytical flow cytometry was used to check the purity and quantity of each magnetically sorted T cell population. Genomic DNA was isolated from every sorted fraction and measured by UV absorbance on a Nanodrop 2000c. The germline V gene (reference sequence) yields MNHNY for CDR1 and SVGAGI for CDR2. V is cut by 3 bases and J by 3 bases, and the space between the germline ends is 17 bases. The CDR3 runs 16 residues from the cysteine to the phenylalanine. Of all the DNA, just the CDR3 is kept, 48 bases in frame from base 1.

About this clone: The antigen it binds to is not known. No much larger clone is present one base from it, and per-base qualities are unavailable.

The sample comprised naive CD4+ T cells from PBMCs. The sample's cell subset or site, from its label and the paper: CD45RA+ positively selected. The rearranged chain carries TRBV6-6 and TRBJ1-1; too little of a D gene remains to name it. The receptor was isolated from a man between 18 and 29 years old in good health. Some clones in this sample may be carry-over from other donors' samples. The encoded CDR3 is CASSYGVQRTDTEAFF. The nucleotide sequence reads as follows: TGTGCCAGCAGTTATGGGGTCCAGAGGACTGACACTGAAGCTTTCTTT.